The text below deals with one TCR beta chain. Germline-derived CDR1 and CDR2 are LNHDA and SQIVND (reference sequence). Trimming took 4 bases from V and 1 from J; bases not matched to a gene: 1. There are 14 residues in the CDR3. As handled by the study authors: Counts of nucleated cells, estimated from reference gene primer amplification, were obtained. Some clones are missing from TCRdb's copy, which holds only in-frame ones; the method was immunoSEQ multiplex PCR. Clonal size and the V and J genes are those of that table, whereas D and trimming came from the DNA. This table holds 150,000 to 180,000 clones, approximately 86% found once. This entry comes from a study of blood T cell repertoires in COVID-19. Study at large: Sites across the United States, Italy and Spain contributed samples from acute and convalescent COVID-19.

The TCR was taken from a woman in her 70s with acute or convalescent COVID-19. Sample: peripheral blood. This chain uses TRBV19 with TRBJ1-5; 7 positions agree with TRBD1. CDR3 sequence: CASSTGGSNQPQHF. CDR3 coding DNA: TGTGCCAGTAGTACAGGGGGGAGCAATCAGCCCCAGCATTTT.